The present TCR beta chain was sequenced within a study of T cell responses to AZD1222 COVID-19 vaccine. Assay: immunoSEQ multiplex PCR; the TCRdb copy retains only in-frame clones and omits some. The sample has 150,000 to 180,000 clones, approximately 87% seen once. This material consisted of peripheral blood, taken on day 0 of MenACWY control vaccination. The receptor's source is an adult in good health.

The CDR3 loop reads CASSGTANTEAFF. The CDR3 region has the DNA TGTGCCAGCAGTGGGACAGCGAACACTGAAGCTTTCTTT. V usage is TRBV2 and J usage is TRBJ1-1, with a weak D call TRBD1 (6 bases). Germline CDR1 is SNHLY and CDR2 is FYNNEI. The CDR3 runs 13 residues. V was clipped by 4 bases and J by 1 base, with 7 bases between them.